What follows are 8 T cell receptor beta chains derived from one specimen sequenced in a study of PD-1 blockade in classical Hodgkin lymphoma. The protocol was immunoSEQ multiplex PCR, while the TCRdb copy is restricted to in-frame clones and leaves out a portion. Of around 150,000 clones in the sample, approximately 81% were seen once. All trial patients relapsed after autologous stem cell transplantation. Sequenced material: peripheral blood mononuclear cells (PBMCs), taken before the second cycle of nivolumab. Receptor source: a human donor with classical Hodgkin lymphoma.

This sequence joins TRBV28 and TRBJ2-7; 12 bases are a match to TRBD1. The CDR3 runs 15 residues. J was trimmed by 5 bases and V by 6 bases; bases with no gene match: 8. Looked up from germline, CDR1 is MDHEN and CDR2 is SYDVKM. In nucleotides, the CDR3 is TGTGCCAGCAGCTATGGGGGACAGGGGGCCGACGAGCAGTACTTC. Translation: CASSYGGQGADEQYF. Using reference TRBV28 and TRBJ2-7 for the parts outside the CDR3, the full variable domain is DVKVTQSSRYLVKRTGEKVFLECVQDMDHENMFWYRQDPGLGLRLIYFSYDVKMKEKGDIPEGYSVSREKKERFSLILESASTNQTSMYLCASSYGGQGADEQYFGPGTRLTVT.

Only a few counts were recorded for this clone. The chain employs TRBV7-9 and TRBJ2-5, with 7 bases aligning to TRBD1. Trimming took 5 bases from V and 5 from J; bases not matched to a gene: 5. CDR1 is SEHNR, CDR2 FQNEAQ, per germline (reference sequence). The CDR3 has 13 amino acids. In nucleotides, the CDR3 is TGTGCCAGCAGCCCGGGACAGTTGGAGACCCAGTACTTC. Translating gives CASSPGQLETQYF.

To note about this clone: An end of the junction differs from the germline gene, which may be a read error. This chain connects TRBV7-7 to TRBJ1-3; D unresolved. The germline V gene encodes CDR1 SSHAT and CDR2 FNYEAQ (reference sequence). This CDR3 is 13 amino acids long. As DNA, the CDR3 is TGTGCTAGCAGCTTAGCGGTTGGAAACACCATATATTTT. Residues: CASSLAVGNTIYF.

The rearrangement links TRBV19 to TRBJ2-6; 8 positions match TRBD1. CDR1 LNHDA and CDR2 SQIVND come from the germline V gene (reference sequence). The V segment lost 5 bases and the J segment 3 bases; nucleotides outside the gene matches: 9. There are 17 residues in the CDR3. The CDR3 here is CASSPGTGAYGANVLTF. CDR3 sequence (DNA): TGTGCCAGTAGTCCCGGGACAGGCGCTTATGGGGCCAACGTCCTGACTTTC.

A few counts support this clone. This chain connects TRBV27 to TRBJ2-7; TRBD1 aligns across 7 bases. J was trimmed by 2 bases and V by 6 bases; bases with no gene match: 4. The CDR3 extends over 13 amino acids. Germline CDR1 reads MNHEY; CDR2 reads SMNVEV (reference sequence). CDR3 in amino acids: CASRARGPYEQYF. The DNA of the CDR3 is TGTGCCAGCAGGGCGAGGGGGCCCTACGAGCAGTACTTC.

This chain connects TRBV5-4 to TRBJ1-6; TRBD1 agrees at 7 bases. The V gene end was trimmed by 4 bases and the J gene end by 0 bases; junction bases not matched to a gene: 4. This CDR3 is 16 amino acids long. The germline V gene encodes CDR1 SGHNT and CDR2 YYREEE (reference sequence). The CDR3 is CASSLGTDSYNSPLHF. The CDR3 nucleotides are TGTGCCAGCAGCCTCGGGACAGACTCCTATAATTCACCCCTCCACTTT.

The V and J genes are TRBV28 and TRBJ2-1; TRBD2 matches at 9 bases. Germline-derived CDR1 and CDR2 are MDHEN and SYDVKM. The CDR3 has 15 residues. Trimming took 2 bases from V and 6 from J; bases not matched to a gene: 5. This chain's CDR3 is CASSLISGRPNEQFF. The CDR3, as DNA: TGTGCCAGCAGTTTAATCAGCGGGAGGCCCAATGAGCAGTTCTTC.

The rearrangement links TRBV7-2 to TRBJ2-1; D is unresolved. V shed 2 bases and J shed 7 bases, with 15 bases lying between them. The germline CDR1 and CDR2 sequences are SGHTA and FQGNSA. The length of the CDR3 is 15 residues. The CDR3 DNA is TGTGCCAGCAGCTTACTTGGCACGACCATAAATGAGCAGTTCTTC. Protein sequence: CASSLLGTTINEQFF.